The rows below give T cell receptor beta chains drawn from one sample of a study of monozygotic twins with inflammatory bowel disease. TCRdb reprocessed the 5' RACE reads, with one entry per CDR3 protein and no DNA. This listing includes roughly 160,000 distinct CDR3 sequences. Sequenced: blood. These receptors were obtained from a human donor with ulcerative colitis or Crohn's disease, or a healthy co-twin of an affected twin (not recorded which). CDR3s include the opening cysteine and the closing phenylalanine or tryptophan.

CDR3	V	J
CSARDIGYEQYF	TRBV20-1	TRBJ2-7
CASSPNVGSGANVLTF	TRBV5-1	TRBJ2-6
CAEGRGAGELFF	TRBV30	TRBJ2-2
CASMPGRWGNSNQPQHF	TRBV27	TRBJ1-5
CASSSPGVRQPQHF	TRBV28	TRBJ1-5
CASSLEGGTYEQYF	TRBV5-1	TRBJ2-7
CAASLGQYNQPQHF	TRBV19	TRBJ1-5
CASSPDLAGVGDTNEQFF	TRBV12-3/TRBV12-4	TRBJ2-1
CSVQGRAGEKLFF	TRBV29-1	TRBJ1-4
CATGLAGGPTGELFF	TRBV5-1	TRBJ2-2
CASSKAHRRPLGREQYF	TRBV21-1	TRBJ2-7
CASSQAARGGLNIQYF	TRBV4-2	TRBJ2-4
CSAPTGGRTEAFF	TRBV20-1	TRBJ1-1
CATSRHPDAEAFF	TRBV15	TRBJ1-1
CATSQLALDTQYF	TRBV15	TRBJ2-3
CATDSSTDTQYF	TRBV28	TRBJ2-3
CASSLGNEETQYF	TRBV12-3/TRBV12-4	TRBJ2-5
CASSLGVDREGYGYTF	TRBV4-3	TRBJ1-2
CASSLFDRGEAFF	TRBV27	TRBJ1-1
CSAPSSWDQATDTQYF	TRBV20-1	TRBJ2-3
CSEKGVGGYTF	TRBV20-1	TRBJ1-2
CAWSSGGQGAYEQYF	TRBV30	TRBJ2-7
CASSPLTSGGGNEQFF	TRBV27	TRBJ2-1
CASSFMENTEAFF	TRBV5-1	TRBJ1-1
CSAREGTGARDTQYF	TRBV20-1	TRBJ2-3
CASSNPGQGSGELFF	TRBV5-5	TRBJ2-2
CASSLHGRDAGYTF	TRBV25-1	TRBJ1-2
CATSGKGRIDTQYF	TRBV15	TRBJ2-3
CASSSRLAGAGEKAKNIQYF	TRBV5-6	TRBJ2-4
CSAPIMMNTEAFF	TRBV20-1	TRBJ1-1
CASSNGGATDTQYF	TRBV5-1	TRBJ2-3
CASSPGDGNSPLHF	TRBV18	TRBJ1-6
CASSQDKGGSGELFF	TRBV4-3	TRBJ2-2
CSASQATDTQYF	TRBV20-1	TRBJ2-3
CASSGGLAAYNEQFF	TRBV5-1	TRBJ2-1
CASSLQGEGTQYF	TRBV12-3/TRBV12-4	TRBJ2-3
CASSIYSRGYTEAFF	TRBV12-3/TRBV12-4	TRBJ1-1
CSAATGTQGNQPQHF	TRBV20-1	TRBJ1-5
CASSPSGSGRASYEQYF	TRBV4-3	TRBJ2-7
CASSPGQGQGYTF	TRBV3-1	TRBJ1-2
CAPKDRGKTYGAYNEQFF	TRBV24-1	TRBJ2-1
CASSLSRNTGELFF	TRBV5-1	TRBJ2-2
CASSYGRNRTGELFF	TRBV5-1	TRBJ2-2
CASSAAWGVTEAFF	TRBV5-1	TRBJ1-1
CASSPPITGFYGYTF	TRBV5-4	TRBJ1-2
CASSYRTGVGGYTF	TRBV6-5	TRBJ1-2
CAWTSGGDTQYF	TRBV30	TRBJ2-3
CSAEVSYEQYF	TRBV29-1	TRBJ2-7
CAWSAQGWNTQYF	TRBV30	TRBJ2-3
CATSSRRTTNEKLFF	TRBV15	TRBJ1-4